This TCR beta chain was found in a study of sequential checkpoint blockade in melanoma. Treatment in this sample: randomized to nivolumab then ipilimumab (arm A) or the reverse (arm B). None of the patients previously received DNA-damaging chemotherapy. From thawed PBMCs, live CD3+CD8+ cells negative for CD19 and CD56 were sorted. Libraries were prepared by immunoSEQ multiplex PCR; TCRdb keeps only in-frame clonotypes and omits some of them. The sample carries about 27,000 clones, approximately 77% recorded once. The CDR3 is 12 amino acids. This sequence joins TRBV21-1 and TRBJ2-2; TRBD2 was called by the table and not checked on the DNA. TRBV21-1 is given as a pseudogene. The starting material was CD8+ T cells sorted from blood (inferred from file names), obtained from a patient given nivolumab and ipilimumab in sequence. This receptor was taken from a human donor with melanoma. CDR3 in amino acids: CASSNGGRELFF. The CDR3 nucleotides read TGTGCCAGCAGCAACGGGGGTCGGGAGCTGTTTTTT.